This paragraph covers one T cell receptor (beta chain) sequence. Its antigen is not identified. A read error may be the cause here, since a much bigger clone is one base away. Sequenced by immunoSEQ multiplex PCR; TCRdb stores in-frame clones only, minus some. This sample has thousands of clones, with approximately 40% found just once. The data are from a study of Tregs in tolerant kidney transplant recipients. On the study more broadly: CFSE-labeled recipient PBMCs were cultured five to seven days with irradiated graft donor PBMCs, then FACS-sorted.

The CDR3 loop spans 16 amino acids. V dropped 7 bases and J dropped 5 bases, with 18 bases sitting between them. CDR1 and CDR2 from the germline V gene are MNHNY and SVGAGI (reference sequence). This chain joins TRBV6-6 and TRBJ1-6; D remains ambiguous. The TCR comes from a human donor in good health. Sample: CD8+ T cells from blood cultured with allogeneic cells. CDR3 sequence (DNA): TGTGCCAGCAATTATCTTCCTGGAGTGGATAATTCACCCCTCCACTTT. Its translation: CASNYLPGVDNSPLHF.